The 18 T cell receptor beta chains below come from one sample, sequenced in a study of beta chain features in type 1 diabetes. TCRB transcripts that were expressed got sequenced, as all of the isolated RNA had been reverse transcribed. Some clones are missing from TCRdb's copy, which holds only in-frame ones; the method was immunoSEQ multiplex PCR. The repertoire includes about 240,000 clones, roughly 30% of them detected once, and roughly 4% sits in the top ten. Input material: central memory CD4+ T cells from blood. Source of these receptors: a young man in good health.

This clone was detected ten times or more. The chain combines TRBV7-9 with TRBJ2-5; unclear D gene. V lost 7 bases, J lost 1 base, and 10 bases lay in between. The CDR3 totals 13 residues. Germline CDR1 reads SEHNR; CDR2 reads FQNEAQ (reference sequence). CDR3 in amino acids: CASTPPPQETQYF. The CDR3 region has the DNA TGTGCCAGCACCCCGCCCCCCCAAGAGACCCAGTACTTC.

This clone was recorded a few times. CDR3 sequence reads: CSVDGDNLGNEQFF. The CDR3 DNA is TGCAGCGTTGATGGGGACAACCTGGGCAATGAGCAGTTCTTC. The V and J genes are TRBV29-1 and TRBJ2-1; D perhaps matches TRBD1 (6 bases). CDR1 and CDR2 (germline): SQVTM, ANQGSEA. V was shortened by 3 bases and J by 6 bases, with 15 bases between the two germline ends. The CDR3 is 14 amino acids.

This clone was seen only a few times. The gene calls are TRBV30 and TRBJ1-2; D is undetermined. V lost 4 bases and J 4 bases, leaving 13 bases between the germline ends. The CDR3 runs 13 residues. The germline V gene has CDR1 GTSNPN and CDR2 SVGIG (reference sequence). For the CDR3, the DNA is TGTGCCTGGACAGGCCCTTCTGGCTATGGCTACACCTTC. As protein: CAWTGPSGYGYTF.

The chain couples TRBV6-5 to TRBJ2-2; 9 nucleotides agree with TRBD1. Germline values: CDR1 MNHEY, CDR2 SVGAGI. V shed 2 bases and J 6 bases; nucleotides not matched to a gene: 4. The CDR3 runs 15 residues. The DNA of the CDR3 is TGTGCCAGCAGTTACCGGGGGACAGGGTCCGGGGAGCTGTTTTTT. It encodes CASSYRGTGSGELFF.

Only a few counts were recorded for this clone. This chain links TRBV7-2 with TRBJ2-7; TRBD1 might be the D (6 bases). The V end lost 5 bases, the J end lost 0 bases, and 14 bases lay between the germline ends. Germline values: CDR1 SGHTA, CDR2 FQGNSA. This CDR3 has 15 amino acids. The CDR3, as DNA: TGTGCCAGCAGCCAGGTCGCGGACAGCTCCTACGAGCAGTACTTC. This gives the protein CASSQVADSSYEQYF.

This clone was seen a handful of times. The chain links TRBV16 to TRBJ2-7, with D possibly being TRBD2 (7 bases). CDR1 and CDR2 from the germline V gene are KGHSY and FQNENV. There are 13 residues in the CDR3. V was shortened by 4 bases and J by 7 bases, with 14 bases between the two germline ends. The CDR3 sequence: CASSPHREGEQYF. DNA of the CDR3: TGTGCCAGCAGCCCCCACAGGGAGGGGGAGCAGTACTTC.

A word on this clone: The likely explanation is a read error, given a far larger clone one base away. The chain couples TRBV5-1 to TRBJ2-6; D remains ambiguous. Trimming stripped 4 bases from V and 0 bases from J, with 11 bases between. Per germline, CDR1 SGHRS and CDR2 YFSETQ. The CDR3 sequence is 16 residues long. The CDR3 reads CASSVSSISGANVLTF. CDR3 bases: TGCGCCAGCAGCGTGTCGAGTATCTCTGGGGCCAACGTCCTGACTTTC.

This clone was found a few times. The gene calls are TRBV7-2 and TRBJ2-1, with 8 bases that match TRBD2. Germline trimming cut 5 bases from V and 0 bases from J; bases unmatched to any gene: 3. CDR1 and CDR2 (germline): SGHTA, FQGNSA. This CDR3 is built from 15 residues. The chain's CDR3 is CASSASGGSYNEQFF. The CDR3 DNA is TGTGCCAGCAGCGCCAGCGGGGGCTCCTACAATGAGCAGTTCTTC.

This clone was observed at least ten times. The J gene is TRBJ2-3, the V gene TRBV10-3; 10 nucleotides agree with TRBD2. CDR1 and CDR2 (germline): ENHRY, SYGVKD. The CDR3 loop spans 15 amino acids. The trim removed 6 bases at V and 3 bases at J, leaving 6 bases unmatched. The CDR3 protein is CAISTSGEGTDTQYF. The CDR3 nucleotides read TGTGCCATCAGCACTAGCGGGGAAGGGACAGATACGCAGTATTTT.

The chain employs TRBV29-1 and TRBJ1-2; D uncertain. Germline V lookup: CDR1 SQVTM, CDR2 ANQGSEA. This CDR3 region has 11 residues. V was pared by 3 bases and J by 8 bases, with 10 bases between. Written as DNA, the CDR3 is TGCAGCGTTGATCCGGAGGCAGGCTACACCTTC. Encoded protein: CSVDPEAGYTF.

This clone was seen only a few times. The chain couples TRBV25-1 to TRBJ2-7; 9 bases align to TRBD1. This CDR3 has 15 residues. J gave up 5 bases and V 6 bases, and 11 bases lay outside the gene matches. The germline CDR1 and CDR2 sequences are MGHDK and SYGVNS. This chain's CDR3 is CASSEAGTGIHEQYF. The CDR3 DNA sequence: TGTGCCAGCAGCGAAGCCGGGACAGGGATCCACGAGCAGTACTTC.

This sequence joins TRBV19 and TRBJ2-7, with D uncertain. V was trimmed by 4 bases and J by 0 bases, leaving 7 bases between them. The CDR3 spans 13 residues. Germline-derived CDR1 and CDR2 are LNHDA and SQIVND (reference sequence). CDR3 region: CASSRESSYEQYF. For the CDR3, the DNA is TGTGCCAGTAGTAGAGAAAGCTCCTACGAGCAGTACTTC. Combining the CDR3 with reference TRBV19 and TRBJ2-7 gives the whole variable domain DGGITQSPKYLFRKEGQNVTLSCEQNLNHDAMYWYRQDPGQGLRLIYYSQIVNDFQKGDIAEGYSVSREKKESFPLTVTSAQKNPTAFYLCASSRESSYEQYFGPGTRLTVT.

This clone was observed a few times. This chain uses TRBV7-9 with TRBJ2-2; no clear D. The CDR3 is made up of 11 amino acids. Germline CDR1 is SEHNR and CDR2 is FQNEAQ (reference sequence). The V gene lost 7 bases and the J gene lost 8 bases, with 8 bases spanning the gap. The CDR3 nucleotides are TGTGCCAGCACCACCGTGGGGGAGCTGTTTTTT. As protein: CASTTVGELFF.

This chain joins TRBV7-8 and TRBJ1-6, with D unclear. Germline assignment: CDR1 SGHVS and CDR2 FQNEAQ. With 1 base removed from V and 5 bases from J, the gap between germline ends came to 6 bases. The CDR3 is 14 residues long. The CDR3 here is CASSLVTDNSPLHF. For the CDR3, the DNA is TGTGCCAGCAGCTTAGTAACGGATAATTCACCCCTCCACTTT.

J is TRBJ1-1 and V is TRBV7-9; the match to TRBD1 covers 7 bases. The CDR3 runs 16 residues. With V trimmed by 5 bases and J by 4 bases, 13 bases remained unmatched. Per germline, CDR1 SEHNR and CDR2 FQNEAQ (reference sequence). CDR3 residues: CASSQSTGMFSTEAFF. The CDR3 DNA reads TGTGCCAGCAGCCAATCGACAGGGATGTTTTCCACTGAAGCTTTCTTT.

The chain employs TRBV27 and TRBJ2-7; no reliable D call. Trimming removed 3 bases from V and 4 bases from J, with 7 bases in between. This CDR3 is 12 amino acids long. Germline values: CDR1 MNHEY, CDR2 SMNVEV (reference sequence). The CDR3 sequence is CASSFSSYEQYF. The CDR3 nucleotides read TGTGCCAGCAGTTTTTCTAGTTACGAGCAGTACTTC.

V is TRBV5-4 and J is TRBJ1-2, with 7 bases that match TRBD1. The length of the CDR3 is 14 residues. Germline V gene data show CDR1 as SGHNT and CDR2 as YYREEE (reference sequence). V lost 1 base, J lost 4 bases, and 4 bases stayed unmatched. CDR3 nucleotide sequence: TGTGCCAGCAGCTTGACAGGGGAACCCTATGGCTACACCTTC. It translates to CASSLTGEPYGYTF.

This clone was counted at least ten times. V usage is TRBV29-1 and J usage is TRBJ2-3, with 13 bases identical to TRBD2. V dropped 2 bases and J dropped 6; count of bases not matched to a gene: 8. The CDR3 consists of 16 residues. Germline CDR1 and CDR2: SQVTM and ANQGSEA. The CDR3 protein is CSVEMGGLAGMDTQYF. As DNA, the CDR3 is TGCAGCGTTGAAATGGGGGGACTAGCGGGGATGGATACGCAGTATTTT.